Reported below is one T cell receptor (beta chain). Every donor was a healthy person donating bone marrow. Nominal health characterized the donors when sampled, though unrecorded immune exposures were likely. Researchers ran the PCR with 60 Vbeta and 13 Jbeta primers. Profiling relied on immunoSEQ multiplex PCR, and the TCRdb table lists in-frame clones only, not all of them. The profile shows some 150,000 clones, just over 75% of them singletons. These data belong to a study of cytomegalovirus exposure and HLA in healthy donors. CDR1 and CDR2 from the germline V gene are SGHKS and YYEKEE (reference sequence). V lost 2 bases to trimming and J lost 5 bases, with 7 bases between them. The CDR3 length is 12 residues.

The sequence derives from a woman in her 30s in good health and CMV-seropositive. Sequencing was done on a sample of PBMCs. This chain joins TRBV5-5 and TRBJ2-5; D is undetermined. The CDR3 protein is CASSFPRETQYF. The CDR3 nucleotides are TGTGCCAGCAGCTTCCCTCGGGAGACCCAGTACTTC.